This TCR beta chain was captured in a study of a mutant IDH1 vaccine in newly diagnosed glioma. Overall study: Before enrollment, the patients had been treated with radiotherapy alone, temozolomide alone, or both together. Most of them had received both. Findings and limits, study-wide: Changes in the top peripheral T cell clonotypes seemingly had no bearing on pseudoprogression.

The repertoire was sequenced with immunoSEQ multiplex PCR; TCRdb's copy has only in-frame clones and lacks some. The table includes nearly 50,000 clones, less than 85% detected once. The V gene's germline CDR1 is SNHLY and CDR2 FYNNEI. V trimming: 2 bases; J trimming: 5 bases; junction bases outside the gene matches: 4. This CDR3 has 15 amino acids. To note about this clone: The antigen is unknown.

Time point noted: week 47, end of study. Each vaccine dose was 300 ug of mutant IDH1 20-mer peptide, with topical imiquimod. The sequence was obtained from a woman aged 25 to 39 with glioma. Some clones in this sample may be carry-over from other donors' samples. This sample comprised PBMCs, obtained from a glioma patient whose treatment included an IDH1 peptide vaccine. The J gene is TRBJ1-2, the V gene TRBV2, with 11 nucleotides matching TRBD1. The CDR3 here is CASSEIRDRGYGYTF. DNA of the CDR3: TGTGCCAGCAGTGAAATTCGGGACAGGGGGTATGGCTACACCTTC.